These T cell receptor beta chains were read from a single sample in a study of cytomegalovirus exposure and HLA in healthy donors. The method was immunoSEQ multiplex PCR; TCRdb's version includes in-frame clones alone and lacks a portion of them. The repertoire has 95,000 to 100,000 clones, under 85% of them found once; the top ten carry 4.1%. Sequencing input: PBMCs. The receptor set was obtained from a man in his forties or fifties in good health and CMV-seronegative. The CDR3 runs from the conserved cysteine through the conserved F or W. The order of the fields is V gene, clone size, D gene, J gene, CDR3 protein, CDR3 DNA. The D gene is left open where the match is weak. Clone size appears in some rows only: once, few, many, or a class for an expanded clone.

TRBV7-6,NA,NA,TRBJ1-1,CASSKTLNTEAFF,TGTGCCAGCAGCAAGACACTGAACACTGAAGCTTTCTTT
TRBV19,once,NA,TRBJ2-5,CASSIRHGETQYF,TGTGCCAGTAGTATAAGACACGGAGAGACCCAGTACTTC
TRBV11-2,NA,NA,TRBJ1-1,CASSFLPGQTNTEAFF,TGTGCCAGCAGCTTTTTGCCGGGACAAACGAACACTGAAGCTTTCTTT
TRBV5-6,NA,NA,TRBJ2-4,CASSLGQVAKNIQYF,TGTGCCAGCAGCTTGGGACAGGTGGCCAAAAACATTCAGTACTTC
TRBV15,NA,TRBD2,TRBJ2-5,CATSRVAGVWETQYF,TGTGCCACCAGCAGAGTGGCGGGGGTCTGGGAGACCCAGTACTTC
TRBV18,NA,NA,TRBJ1-2,CASSPDRNYGYTF,TGTGCCAGCTCACCAGACAGAAACTATGGCTACACCTTC
TRBV7-8,NA,NA,TRBJ1-2,CASSLDPSGFRGYTF,TGTGCCAGCAGCTTAGACCCCTCAGGGTTCCGTGGCTACACCTTC
TRBV1,NA,NA,TRBJ1-1,CTSSPETRFRVAFF,TGCACCAGCAGCCCCGAGACTAGGTTCCGTGTGGCTTTCTTT
TRBV20-1,NA,NA,TRBJ2-5,CRPEKETQYF,TGCAGACCTGAGAAAGAGACCCAGTACTTC
TRBV12-5,NA,TRBD2,TRBJ2-1,CASGLVGGTEQFF,TGTGCTAGTGGTTTGGTGGGGGGGACTGAGCAGTTCTTC
TRBV19,NA,NA,TRBJ1-1,CASIRRRGALNTEAFF,TGTGCCAGTATAAGAAGGAGGGGAGCCTTGAACACTGAAGCTTTCTTT
TRBV29-1,NA,TRBD1,TRBJ2-2,CSVEGQGSTGELFF,TGCAGCGTTGAGGGACAGGGGTCCACCGGGGAGCTGTTTTTT
TRBV27,NA,TRBD1,TRBJ1-1,CASSSLTGAKNTEAFF,TGTGCCAGCAGTAGTTTGACAGGGGCTAAAAACACTGAAGCTTTCTTT
TRBV15,NA,NA,TRBJ1-5,CATSRDFQGPQPQHF,TGTGCCACCAGCAGAGATTTTCAGGGGCCCCAGCCCCAGCATTTT
TRBV28,NA,TRBD2,TRBJ2-3,CASSSLNGLAGGYLTDTQYF,TGTGCCAGCAGTTCTCTAAACGGACTAGCGGGGGGGTATTTAACAGATACGCAGTATTTT
TRBV6-5,NA,NA,TRBJ1-5,CASSYSGRGLQPQHF,TGTGCCAGCAGTTACTCCGGGCGGGGACTACAGCCCCAGCATTTT
TRBV28,NA,TRBD1,TRBJ1-2,CASSLGPGTANTYGYTF,TGTGCCAGCAGTCTGGGCCCCGGGACAGCGAATACCTATGGCTACACCTTC
TRBV7-2,NA,NA,TRBJ2-3,CASSYNRPGSTDTQYF,TGTGCCAGCAGCTATAACAGGCCTGGGAGCACAGATACGCAGTATTTT
TRBV7-9,NA,NA,TRBJ2-3,CASAAPRQRDMWVRYTQYF,TGTGCCTCCGCAGCCCCCCGCCAACGGGACATGTGGGTTCGGTATACGCAGTATTTT
TRBV7-8,NA,NA,TRBJ2-5,CASSPSQGGLRKTQYF,TGTGCCAGCAGTCCCTCCCAGGGTGGGCTTCGGAAGACCCAGTACTTC
TRBV5-8,few,TRBD2,TRBJ2-5,CASSVGGLAGGETQYF,TGTGCCAGCAGCGTAGGAGGACTAGCGGGGGGGGAGACCCAGTACTTC
TRBV4-1,NA,NA,TRBJ1-1,CASSHGGPNTEAFF,TGCGCCAGCAGCCACGGGGGGCCGAACACTGAAGCTTTCTTT
TRBV2,NA,TRBD2,TRBJ2-5,CASRSSGGPQETQYF,TGTGCCAGCAGGAGTAGCGGGGGCCCCCAAGAGACCCAGTACTTC
TRBV6-6,NA,TRBD1,TRBJ2-7,CATIRDGTGRDEQYF,TGTGCCACAATCCGGGACGGGACAGGAAGAGACGAGCAGTACTTC
TRBV6-7,NA,TRBD1,TRBJ1-2,CASSYSGTGWGYGYTF,TGTGCCAGCAGTTACTCGGGGACAGGGTGGGGCTATGGCTACACCTTC
TRBV7-9,NA,NA,TRBJ1-1,CASSLEAGPTEAFF,TGTGCCAGCAGCTTAGAAGCAGGGCCCACTGAAGCTTTCTTT
TRBV7-2,NA,TRBD2,TRBJ2-2,CASSRSGGETGELFF,TGTGCCAGCAGCCGTAGCGGGGGAGAGACCGGGGAGCTGTTTTTT
TRBV10-3,NA,NA,TRBJ1-3,CANYGGFGNTIYF,TGTGCCAACTATGGGGGGTTCGGAAACACCATATATTTT
TRBV11-2,NA,TRBD2,TRBJ2-5,CASSLAGGGYGETQYF,TGTGCCAGCAGCTTAGCTGGCGGGGGGTATGGAGAGACCCAGTACTTC
TRBV6-1,NA,TRBD2,TRBJ2-7,CASSDGSGGSYEQYF,TGTGCCAGCAGTGATGGTAGCGGGGGGTCCTACGAGCAGTACTTC
TRBV11-2,NA,NA,TRBJ1-6,CASSPESSYNSPLHF,TGTGCCAGCAGCCCCGAGAGCTCCTATAATTCACCCCTCCACTTT
TRBV14,NA,NA,TRBJ2-1,CASSPLMVSYNEQFF,TGTGCCAGCAGTCCGCTAATGGTTTCCTACAATGAGCAGTTCTTC
TRBV28,NA,TRBD1,TRBJ1-1,CASSQDRGPMNTEAFF,TGTGCCAGCAGCCAAGACAGGGGGCCGATGAACACTGAAGCTTTCTTT
TRBV27,NA,TRBD1,TRBJ2-5,CASSCEGQGGETQYF,TGTGCCAGCAGTTGTGAGGGACAGGGGGGAGAGACCCAGTACTTC
TRBV5-1,NA,NA,TRBJ1-5,CASSFSSNQPQHF,TGCGCCAGCAGCTTCAGTAGCAATCAGCCCCAGCATTTT
TRBV7-2,NA,TRBD1,TRBJ1-6,CASSLVRGQKNSPLHF,TGTGCCAGCAGCTTAGTCCGGGGACAGAAAAATTCACCCCTCCACTTT
TRBV7-3,NA,TRBD2,TRBJ2-1,CASSSTSGGYNEQFF,TGTGCCAGCAGCTCCACTAGCGGGGGATACAATGAGCAGTTCTTC
TRBV10-3,NA,TRBD1,TRBJ1-4,CAIRAGTANEKLFF,TGTGCCATCAGAGCCGGGACAGCGAATGAAAAACTGTTTTTT
TRBV11-2,NA,NA,TRBJ2-2,CASSLVGVGGAGELFF,TGTGCCAGCAGCTTAGTTGGTGTAGGGGGGGCCGGGGAGCTGTTTTTT
TRBV9,once,NA,TRBJ1-3,CASSGGGLSGNTIYF,TGTGCCAGCAGCGGGGGGGGGCTTTCTGGAAACACCATATATTTT
TRBV29-1,NA,NA,TRBJ2-1,CSVGTRYNEQFF,TGCAGCGTTGGAACTCGGTACAATGAGCAGTTCTTC
TRBV28,NA,NA,TRBJ1-3,CASSLAHTIYF,TGTGCCAGCAGTTTGGCTCACACCATATATTTT
TRBV28,NA,TRBD2,TRBJ2-3,CASSRTSPDTQYF,TGTGCCAGCAGCCGGACTAGCCCAGATACGCAGTATTTT
TRBV2,NA,TRBD2,TRBJ2-1,CASASGGPLNEQFF,TGTGCCAGCGCTAGCGGGGGGCCGCTCAATGAGCAGTTCTTC
TRBV7-3,NA,TRBD2,TRBJ2-1,CASSSRTSGGRGEQFF,TGTGCCAGCAGCTCCAGGACTAGCGGGGGGCGGGGTGAGCAGTTCTTC
TRBV5-1,NA,NA,TRBJ1-5,CASSVTWGNQPQHF,TGCGCCAGCAGCGTGACTTGGGGCAATCAGCCCCAGCATTTT
TRBV19,NA,NA,TRBJ1-2,CASSINDRGYTF,TGTGCCAGTAGTATAAATGACAGAGGCTACACCTTC
TRBV30,few,NA,TRBJ1-2,CAWTPMELTFYGYTF,TGTGCCTGGACCCCCATGGAGCTAACCTTCTATGGCTACACCTTC
TRBV4-2,few,NA,TRBJ1-5,CASSQERYSNQPQHF,TGTGCCAGCAGCCAAGAGCGCTATAGCAATCAGCCCCAGCATTTT
TRBV7-9,NA,NA,TRBJ1-2,CSSSPPFRTAFVF,TGTTCCAGCAGCCCGCCTTTTAGGACAGCGTTTGTTTTC
TRBV10-1,NA,NA,TRBJ2-7,CASSGIKSGHRHEQYF,TGCGCCAGCAGCGGGATCAAATCGGGACACCGGCACGAGCAGTACTTC
TRBV2,once,NA,TRBJ2-1,CASSVNSQQFF,TGTGCCAGCAGTGTTAACAGCCAGCAGTTCTTC
TRBV6-5,NA,NA,TRBJ1-1,CASSYTVNTEAFF,TGTGCCAGCAGTTACACAGTGAACACTGAAGCTTTCTTT
TRBV11-3,NA,TRBD1,TRBJ1-1,CASSSGQMNTEAFF,TGTGCCAGCAGCTCGGGACAGATGAACACTGAAGCTTTCTTT
TRBV27,NA,TRBD2,TRBJ2-1,CASSPGAGGSYNEQFF,TGTGCCAGCAGTCCCGGAGCGGGGGGGTCCTACAATGAGCAGTTCTTC